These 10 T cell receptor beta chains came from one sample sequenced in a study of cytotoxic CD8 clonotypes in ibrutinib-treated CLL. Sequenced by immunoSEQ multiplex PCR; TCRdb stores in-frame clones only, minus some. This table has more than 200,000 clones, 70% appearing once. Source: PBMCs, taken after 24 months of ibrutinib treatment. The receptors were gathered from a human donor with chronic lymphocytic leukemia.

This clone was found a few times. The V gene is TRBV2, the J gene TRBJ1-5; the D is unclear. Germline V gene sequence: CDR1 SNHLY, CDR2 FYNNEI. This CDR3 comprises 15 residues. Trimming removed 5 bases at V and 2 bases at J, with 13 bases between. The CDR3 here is CASSLATFGNQPQHF. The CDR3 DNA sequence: TGTGCCAGCAGTTTGGCAACCTTTGGCAATCAGCCCCAGCATTTT.

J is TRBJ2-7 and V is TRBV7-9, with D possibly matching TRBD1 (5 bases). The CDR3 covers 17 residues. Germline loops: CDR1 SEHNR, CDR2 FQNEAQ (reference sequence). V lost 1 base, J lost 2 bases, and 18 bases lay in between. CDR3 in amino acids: CASSLVPLSLQAYEQYF. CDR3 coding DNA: TGTGCCAGCAGCTTAGTGCCCCTAAGCTTACAGGCCTACGAGCAGTACTTC.

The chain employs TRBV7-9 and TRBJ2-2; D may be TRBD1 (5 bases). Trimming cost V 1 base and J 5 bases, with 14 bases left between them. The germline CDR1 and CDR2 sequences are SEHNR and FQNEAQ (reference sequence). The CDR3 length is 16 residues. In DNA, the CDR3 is TGTGCCAGCAGCTTAGGGGGCAGACAACGGACCGGGGAGCTGTTTTTT. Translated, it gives CASSLGGRQRTGELFF.

The CDR3 spells CASSLGAGPHSGNTIYF. CDR3 bases: TGTGCCAGCAGTTTGGGGGCAGGGCCTCACTCTGGAAACACCATATATTTT. The V gene is TRBV27, the J gene TRBJ1-3; D is perhaps TRBD1 (6 bases). Germline loops: CDR1 MNHEY, CDR2 SMNVEV (reference sequence). Trimming stripped 3 bases from V and 0 bases from J, with 15 bases between. CDR3 length equals 17 residues.

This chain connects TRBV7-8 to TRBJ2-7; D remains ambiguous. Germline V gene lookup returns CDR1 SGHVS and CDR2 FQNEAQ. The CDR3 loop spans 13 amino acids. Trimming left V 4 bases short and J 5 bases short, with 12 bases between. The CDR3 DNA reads TGTGCCAGCAGCTCAAGGTCTCGCCACGAGCAGTACTTC. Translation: CASSSRSRHEQYF.

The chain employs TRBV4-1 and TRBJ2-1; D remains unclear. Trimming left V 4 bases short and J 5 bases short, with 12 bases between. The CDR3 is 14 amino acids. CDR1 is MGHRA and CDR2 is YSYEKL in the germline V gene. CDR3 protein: CASSPIEGDNEQFF. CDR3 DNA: TGCGCCAGCAGCCCCATTGAAGGAGACAATGAGCAGTTCTTC.

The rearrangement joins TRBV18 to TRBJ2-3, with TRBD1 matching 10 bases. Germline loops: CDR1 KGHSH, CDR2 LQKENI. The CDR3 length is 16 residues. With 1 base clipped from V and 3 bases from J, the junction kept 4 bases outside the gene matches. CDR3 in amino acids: CASSPQRTGGTDTQYF. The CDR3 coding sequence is TGTGCCAGCTCACCACAGAGGACAGGGGGAACAGATACGCAGTATTTT. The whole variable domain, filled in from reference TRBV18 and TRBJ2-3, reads NAGVMQNPRHLVRRRGQEARLRCSPMKGHSHVYWYRQLPEEGLKFMVYLQKENIIDESGMPKERFSAEFPKEGPSILRIQQVVRGDSAAYFCASSPQRTGGTDTQYFGPGTRLTVL.

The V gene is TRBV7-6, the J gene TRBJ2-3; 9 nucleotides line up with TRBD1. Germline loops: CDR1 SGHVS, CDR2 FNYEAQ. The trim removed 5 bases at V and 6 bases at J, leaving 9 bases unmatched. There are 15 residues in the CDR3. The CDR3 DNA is TGTGCCAGCAGCCCGGGACAGGGAACGGGGGATACGCAGTATTTT. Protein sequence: CASSPGQGTGDTQYF.

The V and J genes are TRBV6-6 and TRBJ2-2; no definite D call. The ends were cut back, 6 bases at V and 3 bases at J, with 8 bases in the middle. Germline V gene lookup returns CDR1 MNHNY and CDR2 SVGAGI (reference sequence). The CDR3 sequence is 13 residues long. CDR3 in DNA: TGTGCCAGCAGCCATACAGACACCGGGGAGCTGTTTTTT. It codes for CASSHTDTGELFF.

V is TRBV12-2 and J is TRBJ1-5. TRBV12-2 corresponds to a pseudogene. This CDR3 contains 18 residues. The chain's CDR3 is CASRPKRSRGVGNQPQHF. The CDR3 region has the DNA TGTGCAAGTCGCCCCAAGAGGTCAAGGGGGGTTGGCAATCAGCCCCAGCATTTT.